One sample yielded the 8 T cell receptor beta chains listed below, sequenced in a study of OX40 agonist ivuxolimab in advanced cancers. TCRdb's copy holds only in-frame clones and misses some; the assay was immunoSEQ multiplex PCR. The sample contains almost 90,000 clones, 80% to 90% of which appear only once. Material: CD4+ or CD8+ T cells sorted from blood, obtained in a trial of the OX40 agonist ivuxolimab. These receptors originate from an adult with an advanced solid tumor such as melanoma, head and neck, liver or kidney cancer.

The chain is built from TRBV5-8 and TRBJ2-7; 11 nucleotides align to TRBD1. The CDR3 totals 15 residues. The V and J ends lost 3 bases and 1 base, in that order; junction bases with no gene match: 3. Germline assignment: CDR1 SGHTS and CDR2 YDEGEE. Written as DNA, the CDR3 is TGTGCCAGCAGCTCGGGACAGGGGGTTTCCTACGAGCAGTACTTC. Amino acid sequence: CASSSGQGVSYEQYF.

The chain is built from TRBV7-9 and TRBJ2-7, with unresolved D. Germline V gene data show CDR1 as SEHNR and CDR2 as FQNEAQ (reference sequence). Trimming left V 1 base short and J 0 bases short, with 13 bases between. This CDR3 is 16 amino acids long. DNA for the CDR3: TGTGCCAGCAGCTTAGTTTTACATAGGAGCTCCTACGAGCAGTACTTC. Encoded protein: CASSLVLHRSSYEQYF.

V gene TRBV5-1 combines with J gene TRBJ2-3, with D possibly TRBD2 on 5 matching bases. V lost 4 bases, J lost 4 bases, and 10 bases lay in between. CDR3 size: 13 residues. CDR1 is SGHRS, CDR2 YFSETQ, per germline. The CDR3 reads CASSSGSADTQYF. The CDR3 DNA reads as TGCGCCAGCAGCAGCGGCTCGGCAGATACGCAGTATTTT.

As regards this clone: The same CDR3 also results from other DNA sequences found in this sample. The V call is TRBV5-1, the J call TRBJ2-1; tentative D call: TRBD1 (5 bases). V lost 0 bases to trimming and J lost 3 bases, with 7 bases between them. Germline CDR1 and CDR2: SGHRS and YFSETQ. The CDR3 covers 14 residues. The CDR3 DNA follows: TGCGCCAGCAGCTTGGGGCAGGGCTACAATGAGCAGTTCTTC. It yields the protein CASSLGQGYNEQFF.

This chain connects TRBV16 to TRBJ1-1; D might be TRBD1 (5 bases). Germline V gene lookup returns CDR1 KGHSY and CDR2 FQNENV. The CDR3 loop spans 14 amino acids. V was clipped by 2 bases and J by 0 bases, with 7 bases between them. This CDR3 reads CASSQQGMNTEAFF. In DNA form, the CDR3 reads TGTGCCAGCAGCCAACAGGGCATGAACACTGAAGCTTTCTTT.

The rearrangement joins TRBV7-2 to TRBJ2-3, with D possibly matching TRBD1 (6 bases). V lost 5 bases and J 6 bases, leaving 21 bases between the germline ends. Germline values: CDR1 SGHTA, CDR2 FQGNSA. This CDR3 has 16 residues. The DNA of the CDR3 is TGTGCCAGCAGCCCCCGGGCAGGGGTTACAGCGGATACGCAGTATTTT. This encodes CASSPRAGVTADTQYF.

The V gene is TRBV19, the J gene TRBJ1-4; 10 bases fit TRBD1. The CDR3 has 14 amino acids. Unmatched junction bases numbered 6, after V lost 6 bases and J lost 8 bases. CDR1 and CDR2 from the germline V gene are LNHDA and SQIVND (reference sequence). The CDR3 reads CASRETGGGEKLFF. CDR3 sequence (DNA): TGTGCCAGTAGGGAGACAGGGGGCGGCGAAAAACTGTTTTTT. Full variable domain (rest looked up from reference TRBV19 and TRBJ1-4): DGGITQSPKYLFRKEGQNVTLSCEQNLNHDAMYWYRQDPGQGLRLIYYSQIVNDFQKGDIAEGYSVSREKKESFPLTVTSAQKNPTAFYLCASRETGGGEKLFFGSGTQLSVL.

In DNA form, the CDR3 reads TGTGCCAGCAGCTTGCAGAAGACCCAGTACTTC. Encoded protein: CASSLQKTQYF. The rearrangement links TRBV5-8 to TRBJ2-5; D gene unclear. V was clipped by 1 base and J by 6 bases, with 4 bases between them. The V gene's germline CDR1 is SGHTS and CDR2 YDEGEE. The CDR3 length is 11 residues.